The entry that follows covers one T cell receptor beta chain sequence. Its matching antigen is unknown. These data belong to a study of OX40 agonist ivuxolimab in advanced cancers. Study-wide results and limits: With doses of 0.1-3.0 mg/kg, partial responders showed among the lowest clonal expansion.

Profiled with immunoSEQ multiplex PCR; TCRdb holds only in-frame clones, not every one. Of over 30,000 clones in the sample, approximately 80% were seen once. The sequence was obtained from an adult with an advanced solid tumor such as melanoma, head and neck, liver or kidney cancer. The starting material was CD4+ or CD8+ T cells sorted from blood, obtained in a trial of the OX40 agonist ivuxolimab.

The CDR3 DNA reads TGTGCCAGCACCCTCCCGGCCAAAAGTGAGCAGTTCTTC. Its translation: CASTLPAKSEQFF. The J gene is TRBJ2-1, the V gene TRBV28; no clear D. V lost 7 bases and J lost 9, with 16 bases in between. Germline CDR1 and CDR2: MDHEN and SYDVKM. The CDR3 spans 13 residues.